The next 27 T cell receptor beta chains were all read from a single sample in a study of blood T cell repertoires in COVID-19 (dated by TCRdb to 2020 to 2022). Receptor amplification or capture employed the immunoSEQ multiplex PCR assay. TCRdb mirrors the immuneACCESS table, restricted to in-frame sequences. Some clones are absent from its copies; in checked studies, under half trace to an unresolved V gene, and the reason for the others is unknown. The sample table holds 300,000 to 400,000 clones, of which about 88% were seen once. Around 7.5% of the sample is in the top ten clones. Input material: peripheral blood. The receptors shown here come from a woman aged 60 to 75 with COVID-19, enrolled during active disease.

The rearrangement joins TRBV12-3 or TRBV12-4 to TRBJ2-5; 8 positions agree with TRBD1. The V and J ends lost 3 bases and 5 bases, in that order; junction bases with no gene match: 2. This CDR3 is built from 13 residues. The CDR3 region has the DNA TGTGCCAGCAGTTTTAGGGACAGGGAGACCCAGTACTTC. This codes for CASSFRDRETQYF.

V gene TRBV15 combines with J gene TRBJ1-1, with 8 nucleotides matching TRBD1. The V and J ends lost 3 bases and 3 bases, in that order; junction bases with no gene match: 3. Germline assignment: CDR1 LNHNV and CDR2 YYDKDF (reference sequence). The CDR3 runs to 14 residues. The CDR3: CATSSGQGDTEAFF. DNA for the CDR3: TGTGCCACCAGCAGTGGACAGGGTGACACTGAAGCTTTCTTT.

The table lists this clone with a few counts. The junction departs from germline at one end; a sequencing error may be responsible. This chain links TRBV30 with TRBJ2-3; the D gene is possibly TRBD1 (8 bases). The CDR3 has 14 residues. Germline CDR1 reads GTSNPN; CDR2 reads SVGIG (reference sequence). CDR3 residues: CAWRVQAGTGTQYF. DNA for the CDR3: TGTGCCTGGAGAGTTCAAGCGGGGACAGGTACGCAGTATTTT.

The chain uses TRBV4-1 and TRBJ2-5, with D maybe TRBD1 (6 bases). The germline V and J ends were trimmed by 0 bases and 4 bases, with 21 bases remaining between them. Germline V gene sequence: CDR1 MGHRA, CDR2 YSYEKL. This CDR3 comprises 18 residues. The CDR3 is CASSQETRYRERRETQYF. DNA for the CDR3: TGCGCCAGCAGCCAAGAAACGCGTTACAGGGAGAGGCGAGAGACCCAGTACTTC.

The V and J genes are TRBV2 and TRBJ1-1; D not certain. V was cut by 7 bases and J by 1 base, with 7 bases left in between. Germline CDR1 SNHLY, CDR2 FYNNEI. This CDR3 has 12 amino acids. The CDR3 DNA follows: TGTGCCAGCAACGGAGGGAACACTGAAGCTTTCTTT. As protein: CASNGGNTEAFF.

The rearrangement uses TRBV7-2 and TRBJ2-3; 11 bases line up with TRBD2. The CDR3 has 17 amino acids. V trimming: 2 bases; J trimming: 5 bases; junction bases outside the gene matches: 9. Germline assignment: CDR1 SGHTA and CDR2 FQGNSA. The CDR3 sequence: CASSLRLAGGHEDTQYF. CDR3 coding DNA: TGTGCCAGCAGCTTAAGGTTAGCGGGGGGGCATGAAGATACGCAGTATTTT.

The gene calls are TRBV2 and TRBJ2-3; 12 bases agree with TRBD2. Germline V gives CDR1 SNHLY, CDR2 FYNNEI. V gave up 5 bases and J gave up 8 bases; unmatched junction bases: 23. The CDR3 sequence is 20 residues long. CDR3 sequence reads: CASSRSSGGAAQDRLGTQYF. DNA of the CDR3: TGTGCCAGCAGTCGATCTAGCGGGGGGGCGGCACAGGACCGTTTGGGTACGCAGTATTTT.

CDR3 sequence (DNA): TGTGCCATCAGCACGGGACTAGCGGGGGTTTTCTCCTACGAGCAGTACTTC. The encoded protein is CAISTGLAGVFSYEQYF. The rearrangement uses TRBV10-3 and TRBJ2-7, with 14 bases matching TRBD2. The junction had 7 bases not matched to a gene; V was cut back by 6 bases and J by 0 bases. The length of the CDR3 is 17 residues. Per germline, CDR1 ENHRY and CDR2 SYGVKD.

V is TRBV5-4 and J is TRBJ2-5; 7 bases agree with TRBD2. Per the germline V gene, CDR1 is SGHNT and CDR2 is YYREEE (reference sequence). Trimming took 0 bases from V and 7 from J; bases not matched to a gene: 12. There are 16 residues in the CDR3. This chain's CDR3 is CASSLEPSGVGGTQYF. The CDR3 nucleotides read TGTGCCAGCAGCTTGGAACCTAGCGGTGTGGGTGGGACCCAGTACTTC.

Of note for this clone: Additional DNA sequences in this sample encode the identical CDR3. The chain employs TRBV20-1 and TRBJ2-7; the D gene is possibly TRBD2 (5 bases). CDR3 length: 11 amino acids. Germline V gene sequence: CDR1 DFQATT, CDR2 SNEGSKA (reference sequence). V was trimmed by 6 bases and J by 7 bases, leaving 13 bases between them. CDR3 residues: CSAPGRGEQYF. CDR3 nucleotides: TGCAGTGCCCCCGGCCGGGGTGAGCAGTACTTC.

This clone was seen only a few times. This chain joins TRBV9 and TRBJ1-2; the D is unclear. The V gene lost 0 bases and the J gene lost 1 base, with 4 bases spanning the gap. The CDR3 is 13 residues long. The V gene's germline CDR1 is SGDLS and CDR2 YYNGEE. The CDR3: CASSVDFNYGYTF. The CDR3 nucleotides are TGTGCCAGCAGCGTAGACTTTAACTATGGCTACACCTTC.

In DNA, the CDR3 is TGCGCCAGCAGCTTGGCCCTAGGCGGGGGGCGAAATGAGCAGTTCTTC. This sequence encodes CASSLALGGGRNEQFF. The V gene is TRBV5-1, the J gene TRBJ2-1; TRBD2 agrees at 8 bases. The junction had 9 bases not matched to a gene; V was cut back by 0 bases and J by 7 bases. CDR1 SGHRS and CDR2 YFSETQ come from the germline V gene. This CDR3 region has 16 residues.

This clone was found once. The rearrangement uses TRBV2 and TRBJ1-1; D is perhaps TRBD1 (5 bases). V dropped 11 bases and J dropped 4 bases, with 20 bases sitting between them. In germline, CDR1 is SNHLY, CDR2 FYNNEI. This CDR3 spans 14 amino acids. The CDR3 region has the DNA TGTGCCTGTCGGGGAGGGGCAGGCTCCACTGAAGCTTTCTTT. Its protein is CACRGGAGSTEAFF.

This rearrangement joins TRBV7-3 to TRBJ2-1, with 15 bases matching TRBD2. V shed 7 bases, J shed 3 bases, and the junction held 4 bases outside the gene matches. In germline, CDR1 is SGHTA, CDR2 FQGTGA. The length of the CDR3 is 16 residues. CDR3 sequence (DNA): TGTGCCAGCAATCCGGGACTAGCGGGGGGCTACAATGAGCAGTTCTTC. Its translation is CASNPGLAGGYNEQFF.

The chain couples TRBV3-1 (or the pseudogene TRBV3-2) to TRBJ2-1, with TRBD2 matching over 11 bases. The CDR3 covers 15 residues. After removal of 1 base from V and 7 bases from J, the junction contained 3 bases not matched to a gene. Germline loops: CDR1 LGHDT, CDR2 YNNKEL (reference sequence). CDR3 amino acids: CASSQGLAGRNEQFF. For the CDR3, the DNA is TGTGCCAGCAGCCAAGGACTAGCGGGGCGAAATGAGCAGTTCTTC.

There are a few counts of this clone. The V and J genes are TRBV6-2 or TRBV6-3 and TRBJ1-1; possible D gene TRBD1, 5 bases. Germline V gene data show CDR1 as MNHEY and CDR2 as SVGEGT. This CDR3 is built from 16 residues. Trimming cost V 2 bases and J 1 base, with 14 bases left between them. The CDR3, as DNA: TGTGCCAGCAGTTACGGCGTCTGGGGCCAGAACACTGAAGCTTTCTTT. Protein: CASSYGVWGQNTEAFF.

This clone turned up a few times. The chain links TRBV4-1 to TRBJ2-7; tentatively, D is TRBD2 (5 bases). From germline, CDR1 is MGHRA and CDR2 YSYEKL. The CDR3 contains 16 residues. The V gene lost 1 base and the J gene lost 5 bases, with 18 bases spanning the gap. CDR3 DNA sequence: TGCGCCAGCAGCCAAGGGCGTGGCGGGTCGAAACACGAGCAGTACTTC. Translation: CASSQGRGGSKHEQYF.

The chain carries TRBV19 and TRBJ1-2; D is undetermined. Per the germline V gene, CDR1 is LNHDA and CDR2 is SQIVND (reference sequence). The CDR3 is 12 residues long. Between the trimmed V and J ends, which lost 10 bases and 8 bases, there was a span of 17 bases. CDR3 nucleotides: TGTGCCACCCTAGGGCGGGGAGGCGGCTACACCTTC. Translation: CATLGRGGGYTF.

This chain links TRBV9 with TRBJ1-2; D unclear. The CDR3 loop spans 14 amino acids. The ends were cut back, 3 bases at V and 0 bases at J, with 9 bases in the middle. Germline V lookup: CDR1 SGDLS, CDR2 YYNGEE. The CDR3 DNA follows: TGTGCCAGCAGCGCCACTACCGCTAACTATGGCTACACCTTC. Residues: CASSATTANYGYTF.

The chain couples TRBV12-3 or TRBV12-4 to TRBJ1-2; D might be TRBD1 (6 bases). V shed 5 bases and J shed 4 bases, with 11 bases lying between them. The CDR3 contains 13 residues. The chain's CDR3 is CASSPGGRYGYTF. The CDR3 bases are TGTGCCAGCAGTCCGGGGGGCCGCTATGGCTACACCTTC.

V and J are TRBV18 and TRBJ1-3, with TRBD1 as a possible D gene (5 bases). Trimming shortened V by 3 bases and J by 3 bases, and 9 bases separated the two germline ends. CDR3 length equals 14 residues. CDR1 is KGHSH, CDR2 LQKENI, per germline. DNA for the CDR3: TGTGCCAGCTCACCCCAGGGTGGTGGAAACACCATATATTTT. Encoded protein: CASSPQGGGNTIYF. The complete variable domain, with remaining parts taken from reference TRBV18 and TRBJ1-3, reads NAGVMQNPRHLVRRRGQEARLRCSPMKGHSHVYWYRQLPEEGLKFMVYLQKENIIDESGMPKERFSAEFPKEGPSILRIQQVVRGDSAAYFCASSPQGGGNTIYFGEGSWLTVV.

The genes are TRBV6-5 and TRBJ1-1; D gene ambiguous. The CDR3 covers 12 residues. Germline V gene data show CDR1 as MNHEY and CDR2 as SVGAGI. Trimming removed 8 bases at V and 0 bases at J, with 7 bases between. The CDR3: CASWWLNTEAFF. In DNA form, the CDR3 reads TGTGCCAGCTGGTGGCTGAACACTGAAGCTTTCTTT.

This clone was picked up a small number of times. J is TRBJ1-2 and V is TRBV6-5; D may be TRBD1 (5 bases). The CDR3 is made up of 14 amino acids. V shed 5 bases and J shed 4 bases, with 14 bases lying between them. Germline V CDR1 and CDR2: MNHEY, SVGAGI. The CDR3, as DNA: TGTGCCAGCAGTCGACAGACCTCTGGCTATGGCTACACCTTC. Encoded protein: CASSRQTSGYGYTF.

The chain couples TRBV9 to TRBJ2-1; 7 bases fit TRBD1. V shed 5 bases, J shed 10 bases, and the junction held 21 bases outside the gene matches. The CDR3 sequence is 17 residues long. Germline CDR1 reads SGDLS; CDR2 reads YYNGEE. The DNA of the CDR3 is TGTGCCAGCAGTGACAGACCCGGACAGGCCCTTGAGGTAGAGCAGTTCTTC. Its protein is CASSDRPGQALEVEQFF.

The V gene is TRBV18, the J gene TRBJ1-4, with 7 bases aligning to TRBD1. V lost 0 bases to trimming and J lost 4 bases; unmatched junction nucleotides: 2. Germline V CDR1 and CDR2: KGHSH, LQKENI. The CDR3 runs to 15 residues. DNA of the CDR3: TGTGCCAGCTCACCACCTACAGGGGATAATGAAAAACTGTTTTTT. Encoded protein: CASSPPTGDNEKLFF.

A single count supports this clone. The V call is TRBV27, the J call TRBJ1-5; 9 bases line up with TRBD1. Germline trimming cut 8 bases from V and 7 bases from J; bases unmatched to any gene: 9. The germline V gene encodes CDR1 MNHEY and CDR2 SMNVEV (reference sequence). The CDR3 loop spans 14 amino acids. This CDR3 is CASGYRGLGQPQHF. The CDR3 bases are TGTGCCAGCGGTTACAGGGGGCTGGGGCAGCCCCAGCATTTT.

The chain has TRBV7-8 and TRBJ2-7; a possible D gene is TRBD1 (6 bases). Trimming cost V 5 bases and J 4 bases, with 12 bases left between them. The CDR3 is 13 amino acids. Per the germline V gene, CDR1 is SGHVS and CDR2 is FQNEAQ. The CDR3 loop is CASSPTRGYEQYF. The CDR3, as DNA: TGTGCCAGCAGCCCAACCAGGGGTTACGAGCAGTACTTC.